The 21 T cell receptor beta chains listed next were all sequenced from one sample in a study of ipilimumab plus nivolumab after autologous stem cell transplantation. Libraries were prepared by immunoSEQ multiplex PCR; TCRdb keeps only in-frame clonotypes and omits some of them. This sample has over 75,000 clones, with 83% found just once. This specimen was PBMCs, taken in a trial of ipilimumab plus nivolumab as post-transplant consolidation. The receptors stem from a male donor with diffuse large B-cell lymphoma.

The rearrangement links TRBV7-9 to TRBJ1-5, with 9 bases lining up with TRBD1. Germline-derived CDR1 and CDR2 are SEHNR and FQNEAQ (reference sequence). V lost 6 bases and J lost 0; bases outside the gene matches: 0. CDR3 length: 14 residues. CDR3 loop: CASRGQGSNQPQHF. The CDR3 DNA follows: TGTGCCAGCAGGGGACAGGGTAGCAATCAGCCCCAGCATTTT.

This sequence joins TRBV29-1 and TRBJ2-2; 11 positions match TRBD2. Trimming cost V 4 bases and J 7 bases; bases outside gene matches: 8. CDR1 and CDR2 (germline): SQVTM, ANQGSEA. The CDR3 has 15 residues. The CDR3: CSVGVAGGPGGELFF. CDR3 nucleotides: TGCAGCGTTGGCGTAGCGGGGGGGCCAGGCGGGGAGCTGTTTTTT.

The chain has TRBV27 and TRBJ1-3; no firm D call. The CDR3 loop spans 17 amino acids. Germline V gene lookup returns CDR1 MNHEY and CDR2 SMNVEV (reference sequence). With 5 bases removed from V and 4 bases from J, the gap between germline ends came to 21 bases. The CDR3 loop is CASSPDPPSGGGNTIYF. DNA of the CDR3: TGTGCCAGCAGTCCGGATCCTCCCTCAGGCGGAGGAAACACCATATATTTT.

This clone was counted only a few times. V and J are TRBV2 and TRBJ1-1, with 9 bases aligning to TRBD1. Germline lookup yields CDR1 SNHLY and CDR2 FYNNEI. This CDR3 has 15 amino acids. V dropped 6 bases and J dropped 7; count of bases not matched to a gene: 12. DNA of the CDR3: TGTGCCAGCAGGCCCCTCGGGACAGGGAATGGTGAAGCTTTCTTT. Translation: CASRPLGTGNGEAFF. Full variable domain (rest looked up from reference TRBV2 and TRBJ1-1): EPEVTQTPSHQVTQMGQEVILRCVPISNHLYFYWYRQILGQKVEFLVSFYNNEISEKSEIFDDQFSVERPDGSNFTLKIRSTKLEDSAMYFCASRPLGTGNGEAFFGQGTRLTVV.

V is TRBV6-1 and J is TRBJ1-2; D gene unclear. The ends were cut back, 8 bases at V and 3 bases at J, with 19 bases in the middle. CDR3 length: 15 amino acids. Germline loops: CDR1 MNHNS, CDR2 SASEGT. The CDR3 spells CASCIRAAGHYGYTF. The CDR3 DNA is TGTGCCAGCTGCATTCGGGCTGCAGGCCACTATGGCTACACCTTC.

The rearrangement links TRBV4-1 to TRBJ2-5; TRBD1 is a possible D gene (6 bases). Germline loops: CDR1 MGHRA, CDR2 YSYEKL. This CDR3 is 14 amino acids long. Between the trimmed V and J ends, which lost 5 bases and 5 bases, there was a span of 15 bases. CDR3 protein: CASSEGTQRETQYF. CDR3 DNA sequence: TGCGCCAGCAGCGAAGGGACACAGAGGGAGACCCAGTACTTC.

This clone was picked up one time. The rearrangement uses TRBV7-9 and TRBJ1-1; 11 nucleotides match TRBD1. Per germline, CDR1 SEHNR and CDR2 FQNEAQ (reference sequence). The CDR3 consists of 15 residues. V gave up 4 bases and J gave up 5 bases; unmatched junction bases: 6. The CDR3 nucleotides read TGTGCCAGCAGCTACGGACAGGGGGCGTATACTGAAGCTTTCTTT. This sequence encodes CASSYGQGAYTEAFF.

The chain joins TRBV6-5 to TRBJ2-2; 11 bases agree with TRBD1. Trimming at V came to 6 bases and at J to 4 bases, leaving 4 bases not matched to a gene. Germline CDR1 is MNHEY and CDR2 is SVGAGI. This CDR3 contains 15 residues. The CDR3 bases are TGTGCCAGCAGGCGCGGACAGGGGGCCACCGGGGAGCTGTTTTTT. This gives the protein CASRRGQGATGELFF.

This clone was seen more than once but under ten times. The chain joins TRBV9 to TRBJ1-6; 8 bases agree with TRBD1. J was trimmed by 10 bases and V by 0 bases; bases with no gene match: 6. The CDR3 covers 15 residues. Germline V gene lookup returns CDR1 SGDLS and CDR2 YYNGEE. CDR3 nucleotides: TGTGCCAGCAGCGTAGAAGGACAGGGAGGATCACCCCTCCACTTT. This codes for CASSVEGQGGSPLHF.

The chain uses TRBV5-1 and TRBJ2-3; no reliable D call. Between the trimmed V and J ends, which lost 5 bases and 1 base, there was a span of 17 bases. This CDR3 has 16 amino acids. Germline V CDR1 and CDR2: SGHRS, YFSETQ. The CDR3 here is CASSGYAEVGTDTQYF. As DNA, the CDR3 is TGCGCCAGCAGTGGGTACGCGGAAGTCGGCACAGATACGCAGTATTTT.

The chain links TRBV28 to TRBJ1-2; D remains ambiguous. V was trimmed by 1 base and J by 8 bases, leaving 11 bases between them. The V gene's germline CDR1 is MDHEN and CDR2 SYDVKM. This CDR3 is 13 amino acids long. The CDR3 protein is CASSLLAKRGYTF. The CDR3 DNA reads TGTGCCAGCAGTTTATTGGCCAAACGAGGCTACACCTTC.

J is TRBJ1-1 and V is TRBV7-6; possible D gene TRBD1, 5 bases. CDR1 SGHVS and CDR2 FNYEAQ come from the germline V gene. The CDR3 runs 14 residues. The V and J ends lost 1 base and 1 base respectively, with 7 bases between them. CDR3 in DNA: TGTGCCAGCAGCTTAGTCCAGGGGAACACTGAAGCTTTCTTT. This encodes CASSLVQGNTEAFF.

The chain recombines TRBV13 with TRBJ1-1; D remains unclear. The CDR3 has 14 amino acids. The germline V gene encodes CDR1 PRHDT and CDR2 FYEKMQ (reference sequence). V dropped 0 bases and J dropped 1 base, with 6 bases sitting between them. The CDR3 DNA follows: TGTGCCAGCAGCTTAGGACACCGGAACACTGAAGCTTTCTTT. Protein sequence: CASSLGHRNTEAFF.

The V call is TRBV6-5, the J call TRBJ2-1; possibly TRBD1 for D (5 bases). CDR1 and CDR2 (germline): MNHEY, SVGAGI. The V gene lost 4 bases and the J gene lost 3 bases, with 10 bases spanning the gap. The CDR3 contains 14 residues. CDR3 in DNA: TGTGCCAGCAGTTTTGGGGCCGGCTACAATGAGCAGTTCTTC. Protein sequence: CASSFGAGYNEQFF.

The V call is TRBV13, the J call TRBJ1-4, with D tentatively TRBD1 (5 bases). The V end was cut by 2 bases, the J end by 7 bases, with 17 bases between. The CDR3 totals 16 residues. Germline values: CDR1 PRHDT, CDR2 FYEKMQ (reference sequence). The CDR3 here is CASSLFRFREGEKLFF. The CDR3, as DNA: TGTGCCAGCAGCTTATTTCGGTTCAGGGAAGGTGAAAAACTGTTTTTT. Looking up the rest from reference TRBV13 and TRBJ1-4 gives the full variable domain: AAGVIQSPRHLIKEKRETATLKCYPIPRHDTVYWYQQGPGQDPQFLISFYEKMQSDKGSIPDRFSAQQFSDYHSELNMSSLELGDSALYFCASSLFRFREGEKLFFGSGTQLSVL.

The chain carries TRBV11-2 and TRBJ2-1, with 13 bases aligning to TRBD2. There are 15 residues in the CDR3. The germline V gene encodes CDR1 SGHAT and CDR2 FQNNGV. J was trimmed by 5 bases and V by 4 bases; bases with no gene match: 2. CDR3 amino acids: CASSSGLAGDNEQFF. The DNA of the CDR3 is TGTGCCAGCAGCTCCGGACTAGCGGGGGACAATGAGCAGTTCTTC.

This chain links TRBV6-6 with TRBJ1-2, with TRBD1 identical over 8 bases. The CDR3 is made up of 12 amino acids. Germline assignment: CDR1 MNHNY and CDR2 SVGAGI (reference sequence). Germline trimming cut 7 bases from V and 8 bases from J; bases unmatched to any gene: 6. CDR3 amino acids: CASNTDRGGYTF. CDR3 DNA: TGTGCCAGCAATACCGACAGGGGCGGCTACACCTTC.

CDR3 protein: CASSVGTSGGATDTQYF. CDR3 in DNA: TGTGCCAGCAGCGTTGGGACTAGCGGGGGGGCGACAGATACGCAGTATTTT. The rearrangement joins TRBV9 to TRBJ2-3; 16 bases fit TRBD2. Germline V lookup: CDR1 SGDLS, CDR2 YYNGEE. The CDR3 length is 17 residues. Trimming at V came to 2 bases and at J to 3 bases, leaving 3 bases not matched to a gene.

CDR3 coding DNA: TGTGCCAGCTCACTGACCAGGGGGGACAATGAGCAGTTCTTC. Translation gives CASSLTRGDNEQFF. This rearrangement joins TRBV18 to TRBJ2-1; D may be TRBD1 (7 bases). The CDR3 totals 14 residues. Germline lookup yields CDR1 KGHSH and CDR2 LQKENI. V lost 4 bases to trimming and J lost 5 bases, with 12 bases between them. The variable domain in full, with the rest retrieved from reference TRBV18 and TRBJ2-1, is NAGVMQNPRHLVRRRGQEARLRCSPMKGHSHVYWYRQLPEEGLKFMVYLQKENIIDESGMPKERFSAEFPKEGPSILRIQQVVRGDSAAYFCASSLTRGDNEQFFGPGTRLTVL.

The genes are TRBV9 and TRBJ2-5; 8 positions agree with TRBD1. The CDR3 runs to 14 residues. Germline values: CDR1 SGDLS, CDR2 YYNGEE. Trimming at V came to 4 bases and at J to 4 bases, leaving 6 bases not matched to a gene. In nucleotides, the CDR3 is TGTGCCAGCAGCCCCCTCGGACAGGGAGAGACCCAGTACTTC. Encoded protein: CASSPLGQGETQYF.

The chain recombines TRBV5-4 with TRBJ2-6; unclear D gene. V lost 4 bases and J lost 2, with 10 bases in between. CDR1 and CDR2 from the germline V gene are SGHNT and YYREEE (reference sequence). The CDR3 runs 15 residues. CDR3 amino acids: CASSAYVPGANVLTF. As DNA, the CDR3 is TGTGCCAGCAGCGCGTATGTGCCTGGGGCCAACGTCCTGACTTTC.